The present T cell receptor beta chain was sequenced within a study of CD8 T cells in ankylosing spondylitis. Overall study findings and caveats: A number of the motif variants had already been described in reactive arthritis synovial fluid and blood.

Many counts were recorded for this clonotype. Its antigen is not identified. As the method for making TCR beta libraries, quantitative 5'-RACE with molecular barcodes was used. TCRdb called the 5' RACE reads again in MiXCR, with one record for every CDR3 protein. The sample contains more than 300,000 distinct CDR3 sequences, 9.5% to 13% of which appear only once. The germline V and J ends were trimmed by 5 bases and 1 base, with 11 bases remaining between them. This CDR3 region has 13 residues. The germline V gene encodes CDR1 SQVTM and CDR2 ANQGSEA. Sequencing was carried out using blood, either unsorted or a sorted T cell fraction (not recorded which). J is TRBJ1-2 and V is TRBV29-1; possible D gene TRBD1, 5 bases. The receptor's source is a female donor with ankylosing spondylitis or in good health (not recorded which). The DNA of the CDR3 is TGCAGCGTTCCGGACAAGCATAACTATGGCTACACCTTC. This encodes CSVPDKHNYGYTF.